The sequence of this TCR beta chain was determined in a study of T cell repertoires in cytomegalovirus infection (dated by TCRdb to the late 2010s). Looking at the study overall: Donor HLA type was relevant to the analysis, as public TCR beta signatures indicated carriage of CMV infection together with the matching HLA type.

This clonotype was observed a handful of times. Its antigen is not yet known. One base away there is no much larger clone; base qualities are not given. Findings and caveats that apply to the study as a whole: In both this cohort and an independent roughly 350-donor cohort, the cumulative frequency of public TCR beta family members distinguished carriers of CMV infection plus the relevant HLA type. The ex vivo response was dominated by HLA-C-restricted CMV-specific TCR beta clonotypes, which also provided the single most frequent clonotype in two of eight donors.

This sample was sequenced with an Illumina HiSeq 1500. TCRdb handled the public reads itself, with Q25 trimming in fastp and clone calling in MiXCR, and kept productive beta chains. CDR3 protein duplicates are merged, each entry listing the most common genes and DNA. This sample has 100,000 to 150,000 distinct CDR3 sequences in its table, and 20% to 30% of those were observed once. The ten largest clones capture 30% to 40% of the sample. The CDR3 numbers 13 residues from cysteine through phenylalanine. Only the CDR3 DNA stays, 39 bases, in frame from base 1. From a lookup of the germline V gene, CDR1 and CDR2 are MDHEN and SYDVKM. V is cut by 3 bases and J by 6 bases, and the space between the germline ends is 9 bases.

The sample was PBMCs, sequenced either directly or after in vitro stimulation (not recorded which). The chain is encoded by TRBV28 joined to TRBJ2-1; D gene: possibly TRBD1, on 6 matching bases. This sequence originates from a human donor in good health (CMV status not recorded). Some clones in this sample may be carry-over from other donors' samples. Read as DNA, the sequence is TGTGCCAGCAGTTTTCAAGGGGGCAATGAGCAGTTCTTC. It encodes CASSFQGGNEQFF.